This T cell receptor beta chain was identified during a study of T cell repertoires in cytomegalovirus infection. Findings and limits, study-wide: HLA-C-restricted TCR beta clonotypes specific for CMV led the ex vivo response.

TCRdb re-analysed the reads in MiXCR, keeping a single row per CDR3 protein. Here the sample spans approximately 73,000 distinct CDR3 sequences, roughly 40% being singletons. The CDR3 spans 13 residues. CDR1 SGHTA and CDR2 FQGNSA come from the germline V gene. Between the trimmed V and J ends, which lost 1 base and 6 bases, there was a span of 10 bases. For this clonotype: No antigen is known for it.

This chain connects TRBV7-2 to TRBJ2-7; no clear D gene. This clonotype originated in a human donor in good health (CMV status not recorded). Some clones in this sample may be carry-over from other donors' samples. Sequencing used CD8+ T cells from cultured PBMCs, obtained from culture after CMV antigen stimulation. The CDR3 loop reads CASSLDILSEQYF. The CDR3 bases are TGTGCCAGCAGCTTAGATATTTTGAGCGAGCAGTACTTC.